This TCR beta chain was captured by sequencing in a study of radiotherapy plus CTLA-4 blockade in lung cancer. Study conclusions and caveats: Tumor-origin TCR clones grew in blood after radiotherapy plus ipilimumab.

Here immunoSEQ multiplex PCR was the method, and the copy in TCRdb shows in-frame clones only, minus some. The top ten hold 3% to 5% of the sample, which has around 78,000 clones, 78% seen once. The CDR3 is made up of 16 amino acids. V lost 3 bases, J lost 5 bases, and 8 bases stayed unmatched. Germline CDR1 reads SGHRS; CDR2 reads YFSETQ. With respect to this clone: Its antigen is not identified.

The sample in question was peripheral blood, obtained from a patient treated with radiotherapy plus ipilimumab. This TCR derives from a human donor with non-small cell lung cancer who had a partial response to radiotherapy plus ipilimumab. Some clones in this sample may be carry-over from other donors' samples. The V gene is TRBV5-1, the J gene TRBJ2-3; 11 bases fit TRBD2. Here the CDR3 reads CASSSLTSGSQDTQYF. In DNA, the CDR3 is TGCGCCAGCAGCTCCCTCACTAGCGGGAGCCAAGATACGCAGTATTTT.